Listed here are 14 T cell receptor beta chains from one sample, sequenced in a study of identical twins. TCRdb called the 5' RACE reads again in MiXCR, with one record for every CDR3 protein. This sample has some 330,000 distinct CDR3 sequences, with roughly 9% found just once. The specimen sequenced was naive T cells sorted from blood. The source is a woman in her forties or fifties in good health.

A few counts support this clonotype. V gene TRBV10-3 combines with J gene TRBJ1-5; the D is unclear. The germline gives CDR1 ENHRY, CDR2 SYGVKD. The V end was cut by 0 bases, the J end by 5 bases, with 8 bases between. CDR3 length: 14 residues. The CDR3 bases are TGTGCCATCAGTGAGTCAGGGTCCGATCAGCCCCAGCATTTT. Translating gives CAISESGSDQPQHF.

V is TRBV15 and J is TRBJ2-5, with D perhaps matching TRBD2 (5 bases). This CDR3 spans 14 amino acids. CDR1 and CDR2 from the germline V gene are LNHNV and YYDKDF (reference sequence). V lost 6 bases and J 7 bases, leaving 18 bases between the germline ends. The CDR3 DNA sequence: TGTGCCACCAGGAGGGTTGCAGGAGGAGGGACCCAGTACTTC. It translates to CATRRVAGGGTQYF.

The chain links TRBV27 to TRBJ1-5, with D uncertain. This CDR3 contains 13 residues. CDR1 MNHEY and CDR2 SMNVEV come from the germline V gene (reference sequence). Trimming stripped 4 bases from V and 5 bases from J, with 9 bases between. CDR3 nucleotides: TGTGCCAGCAGTTGGGGTCCACATCAGCCCCAGCATTTT. Translated, it gives CASSWGPHQPQHF.

The chain is built from TRBV11-2 and TRBJ2-3; 12 nucleotides line up with TRBD2. The V and J ends lost 3 bases and 4 bases, in that order; junction bases with no gene match: 8. Per the germline V gene, CDR1 is SGHAT and CDR2 is FQNNGV. The CDR3 length is 17 residues. The CDR3 DNA reads TGTGCCAGCAGCTTGGGGGCGACTAGCGGGAGTGCAGATACGCAGTATTTT. Translation gives CASSLGATSGSADTQYF.

This clonotype was counted at least ten times. The V and J genes are TRBV12-3 or TRBV12-4 and TRBJ2-1, with a tentative D call TRBD2 (5 bases). V dropped 7 bases and J dropped 4 bases, with 11 bases sitting between them. This CDR3 has 13 residues. The CDR3 DNA reads TGTGCCAGCAATCAGGCGGGTTACAATGAGCAGTTCTTC. Amino acids: CASNQAGYNEQFF.

This clonotype was found a few times. This rearrangement joins TRBV7-9 to TRBJ2-7, with 10 bases lining up with TRBD1. Germline trimming cut 6 bases from V and 2 bases from J; bases unmatched to any gene: 4. Looked up from germline, CDR1 is SEHNR and CDR2 is FQNEAQ (reference sequence). There are 14 residues in the CDR3. This chain's CDR3 is CASRAGTGAYEQYF. CDR3 coding DNA: TGTGCCAGCAGGGCCGGGACAGGGGCCTACGAGCAGTACTTC. Complete variable domain (other parts from reference TRBV7-9 and TRBJ2-7): DTGVSQNPRHKITKRGQNVTFRCDPISEHNRLYWYRQTLGQGPEFLTYFQNEAQLEKSRLLSDRFSAERPKGSFSTLEIQRTEQGDSAMYLCASRAGTGAYEQYFGPGTRLTVT.

This clonotype was detected only a few times. The CDR3 is CASSYSGTGIRNIQYF. The CDR3 nucleotides are TGTGCCAGCAGTTACTCTGGGACAGGGATTAGGAACATTCAGTACTTC. J is TRBJ2-4 and V is TRBV6-5, with 9 bases identical to TRBD1. The V gene's germline CDR1 is MNHEY and CDR2 SVGAGI. This CDR3 is built from 16 residues. Trimming took 0 bases from V and 7 from J; bases not matched to a gene: 7.

The chain employs TRBV12-3 or TRBV12-4 and TRBJ1-5; no reliable D call. This CDR3 has 11 amino acids. V lost 4 bases, J lost 5 bases, and 3 bases lay in between. The CDR3 DNA is TGTGCCAGCAGTTACGATCAGCCCCAGCATTTT. It is translated as CASSYDQPQHF.

This clonotype has just a few counts. This chain links TRBV20-1 with TRBJ2-1, with D perhaps being TRBD1 or TRBD2 (5 bases each). V was pared by 2 bases and J by 4 bases, with 12 bases between. This CDR3 is built from 14 residues. Looked up from germline, CDR1 is DFQATT and CDR2 is SNEGSKA (reference sequence). As DNA, the CDR3 is TGCAGTGCTAGACCTCTGGGGGAGTACAATGAGCAGTTCTTC. It translates to CSARPLGEYNEQFF.

The chain employs TRBV6-1 and TRBJ2-7; maybe TRBD1 (6 bases). V lost 4 bases to trimming and J lost 3 bases, with 13 bases between them. Looked up from germline, CDR1 is MNHNS and CDR2 is SASEGT. This CDR3 has 14 amino acids. The CDR3 here is CASSVGGWGYEQYV. CDR3 DNA: TGTGCCAGCAGTGTTGGGGGCTGGGGCTACGAGCAGTACGTC.

This clonotype was observed at least ten times. The V call is TRBV5-4, the J call TRBJ1-1; TRBD1 is a possible D gene (6 bases). In germline, CDR1 is SGHNT, CDR2 YYREEE (reference sequence). V shed 8 bases and J shed 1 base, with 9 bases lying between them. CDR3 length equals 12 residues. This chain's CDR3 is CASRTENTEAFF. The CDR3 DNA reads TGTGCCAGTAGGACAGAGAACACTGAAGCTTTCTTT. Combining the CDR3 with reference TRBV5-4 and TRBJ1-1 gives the whole variable domain ETGVTQSPTHLIKTRGQQVTLRCSSQSGHNTVSWYQQALGQGPQFIFQYYREEENGRGNFPPRFSGLQFPNYSSELNVNALELDDSALYLCASRTENTEAFFGQGTRLTVV.

This rearrangement joins TRBV6-5 to TRBJ2-2; 7 bases line up with TRBD1. The germline gives CDR1 MNHEY, CDR2 SVGAGI. V trimming: 5 bases; J trimming: 1 base; junction bases outside the gene matches: 7. CDR3 size: 16 residues. CDR3 amino acids: CASSPDRDRNTGELFF. Here the CDR3 DNA reads TGTGCCAGCAGTCCCGACAGGGACAGGAACACCGGGGAGCTGTTTTTT.

This clonotype has more than one count but fewer than ten. The chain has TRBV4-1 and TRBJ2-1; TRBD1 might be the D (7 bases). The V and J ends lost 5 bases and 0 bases respectively, with 17 bases between them. The CDR3 covers 17 residues. CDR1 MGHRA and CDR2 YSYEKL come from the germline V gene. DNA of the CDR3: TGCGCCAGCAGCTTCCCGGAGGGGGCCGGCTCCTACAATGAGCAGTTCTTC. It is translated as CASSFPEGAGSYNEQFF.

This clonotype was recorded at least ten times. The genes are TRBV20-1 and TRBJ2-1, with D uncertain. V lost 3 bases to trimming and J lost 7 bases, with 16 bases between them. The CDR3 spans 14 residues. The germline V gene has CDR1 DFQATT and CDR2 SNEGSKA (reference sequence). The CDR3 region has the DNA TGCAGTGCTAGGGACCTTAGGATTAGGAATGAGCAGTTCTTC. Amino acids: CSARDLRIRNEQFF.